This is a list of T cell receptor beta chains from one sample in a study of T cell responses to AZD1222 COVID-19 vaccine. This table comes from immunoSEQ multiplex PCR, and its TCRdb copy is limited to in-frame clones, with some not included. Seen here are 200,000 to 250,000 clones, 94% observed once, and the top ten hold over 1.5%. This specimen consisted of peripheral blood, obtained 28 days after the second dose of the MenACWY control vaccine. The receptors shown here come from an adult who received the MenACWY meningococcal vaccine as a control. Each CDR3 is given with its conserved first and last residue.

V gene	CDR3 protein
TRBV9	CASSQQGLPKNIQYF
TRBV12-3/TRBV12-4	CASRMGLFAEAFF
TRBV7-2	CASSLTGERGSPLHF
TRBV9	CASSVAPQGADTEAFF
TRBV29-1	CSVTGRVNTEAFF
TRBV7-2	CASSLADSLNQPQHF
TRBV5-1	CASSSQGGANYGYTF
TRBV19	CASSIVGPAAQETQYF
TRBV19	CASSISFSGTGGREPQHF
TRBV5-5	CASSPGQDYYEQYF
TRBV2	CASSRDLLWGTEAFF
TRBV6-5	CASSYEAGETQYF
TRBV20-1	CSASQGAGSGYTF
TRBV30	CAWFSGTGVYEQYF
TRBV5-1	CASSLAPGRSYGTEAFF
TRBV6-5	CASIKEAAQNTEAFF
TRBV21-1	CASSKDGRSYGYTF
TRBV7-9	CASRDGTGAYGYTF
TRBV13	CASSLGDSYEQYF
TRBV28	CASSPGQGAYEQYF
TRBV7-2	CASSSNPGQYNEKLFF
TRBV27	CASSPELPSYEQYF
TRBV18	CASSPGQGAGEQYF
TRBV25-1	CASSPGLVYNEQFF
TRBV29-1	CSVGQGMSYEQYF
TRBV28	CASSPGLAGDSYNEQFF
TRBV21-1	CASSNEKGTGDCGYTF
TRBV2	CASSGREVETQYF
TRBV20-1	CSGRDYNEQFF
TRBV19	CASSIPGGGQAEAFF
TRBV28	CASSAVDTQYF
TRBV6-6	CASRRTQPGTGVDKADTQYF
TRBV6-5	CASSYVGVPSSYEQYF
TRBV7-2	CASSSTGSSTYYSPLHF
TRBV5-1	CASSSSADTGELFF